This T cell receptor (beta chain) was obtained from a study of OX40 agonist ivuxolimab in advanced cancers. Whole-study context: Treatment of patients was with ivuxolimab, an agonistic anti-OX40 (CD134) antibody. Dose-escalation patients had hepatocellular carcinoma, melanoma, renal cell or head and neck cancer.

This CDR3 region has 17 residues. After removal of 5 bases from V and 4 bases from J, the junction contained 12 bases not matched to a gene. CDR1 and CDR2 (germline): LNHDA, SQIVND (reference sequence). Study-level points and caveats: On average, a greater number of expanded clones characterised CD8+ T cells relative to CD4+.

At cycle 4 day 1, cycle 7 day 1, and baseline, blood was sampled. Assay: immunoSEQ multiplex PCR; the TCRdb copy retains only in-frame clones and omits some. The table lists tens of thousands of clones, roughly 93% of them singletons. About this clone itself: Its cognate antigen is unknown.

This sequence originates from an adult with an advanced solid tumor such as melanoma, head and neck, liver or kidney cancer. This material consisted of CD4+ or CD8+ T cells sorted from blood, taken in a trial of the OX40 agonist ivuxolimab. The rearrangement links TRBV19 to TRBJ2-1, with TRBD1 matching 9 bases. The CDR3 is CASSVQTGGNNYNEQFF. The CDR3 nucleotides read TGTGCCAGTAGTGTCCAAACAGGGGGCAACAATTACAATGAGCAGTTCTTC.